The clone carrying this TCR beta chain appeared many times. This entry belongs to a study of T cells after yellow fever vaccination. In the study overall: When fractions had low cell numbers, they were prepared with SMART-Seq v4 Ultra Low Input.

Germline V gene lookup returns CDR1 MDHEN and CDR2 SYDVKM. J was trimmed by 0 bases and V by 3 bases; bases with no gene match: 1. The CDR3 contains 14 residues. TCRdb ran MiXCR on the 5' RACE reads and lists one entry per CDR3 protein. The data show some 560,000 distinct CDR3 sequences, with roughly a sixth seen just once and 17% held by the top ten. The V call is TRBV28, the J call TRBJ2-7; TRBD2 aligns across 8 bases. This receptor was taken from a young man who received the YFV17D yellow fever vaccine. Sample: PBMCs, taken less than 6 days after the first yellow fever vaccination. Here the CDR3 reads CASSFRGGSYEQYF. The CDR3 nucleotides read TGTGCCAGCAGTTTTCGGGGGGGCTCCTACGAGCAGTACTTC. The full variable domain, in which reference TRBV28 and TRBJ2-7 provide the parts outside the CDR3, is DVKVTQSSRYLVKRTGEKVFLECVQDMDHENMFWYRQDPGLGLRLIYFSYDVKMKEKGDIPEGYSVSREKKERFSLILESASTNQTSMYLCASSFRGGSYEQYFGPGTRLTVT.